The 32 T cell receptor beta chains in this list originate from one sample, sequenced in a study of CD8+ T cells in alopecia areata. Isolated RNA was reverse transcribed into cDNA used as the sequencing template. The table came from immunoSEQ multiplex PCR; TCRdb's copy has only in-frame clones and leaves some out. The repertoire holds some 130,000 clones, with 54% as singletons. Treatment described: oral pan-JAK inhibitor, 5-10 mg twice daily. The material was CD8+ T cells sorted from blood, obtained at week 4, from a patient treated with tofacitinib. The source of these receptors is a human donor with alopecia areata.

This clone appeared once. V gene TRBV13 combines with J gene TRBJ2-7; the D gene is possibly TRBD1 (5 bases). The CDR3 runs to 14 residues. Trimming took off 4 bases at V and 1 base at J, with 11 bases between the two ends. The germline V gene has CDR1 PRHDT and CDR2 FYEKMQ (reference sequence). The DNA of the CDR3 is TGTGCCAGCAGCTACTACACAGGTTCCTACGAGCAGTACTTC. It yields the protein CASSYYTGSYEQYF.

The V gene is TRBV7-9, the J gene TRBJ2-1; TRBD1 agrees at 9 bases. Losses at the gene ends were 6 bases for V and 5 bases for J; bases not matched to a gene: 11. The germline CDR1 and CDR2 sequences are SEHNR and FQNEAQ (reference sequence). This CDR3 spans 16 amino acids. The CDR3 region is CASRHSPGQGHNEQFF. CDR3 coding DNA: TGTGCCAGCAGACACTCACCGGGACAGGGACACAATGAGCAGTTCTTC.

The CDR3 nucleotides read TGCAGCGTTGAGGCGGGACAGGGGGACAACAATGAGCAGTTCTTC. It encodes CSVEAGQGDNNEQFF. This chain uses TRBV29-1 with TRBJ2-1; 11 nucleotides align to TRBD1. This CDR3 is built from 15 residues. Per germline, CDR1 SQVTM and CDR2 ANQGSEA. After removal of 3 bases from V and 5 bases from J, the junction contained 6 bases not matched to a gene.

This sequence joins TRBV13 and TRBJ2-7, with D possibly being TRBD2 (5 bases). Germline CDR1 reads PRHDT; CDR2 reads FYEKMQ (reference sequence). The V end was cut by 5 bases, the J end by 3 bases, with 8 bases between. The CDR3 length is 12 residues. The CDR3 nucleotides are TGTGCCAGCAGCCCACTAGGCTACGAGCAGTACTTC. It is translated as CASSPLGYEQYF.

The rearrangement joins TRBV2 to TRBJ1-2; 9 bases map to TRBD1. The CDR3 is 16 residues long. CDR1 and CDR2 (germline): SNHLY, FYNNEI. Losses at the gene ends were 7 bases for V and 4 bases for J; bases not matched to a gene: 13. The chain's CDR3 is CASIFARTGEGYGYTF. In DNA, the CDR3 is TGTGCCAGCATTTTCGCTCGGACAGGGGAGGGCTATGGCTACACCTTC.

This clone was found a few times. The chain carries TRBV6-5 and TRBJ1-2; 9 positions agree with TRBD1. Per germline, CDR1 MNHEY and CDR2 SVGAGI. J was trimmed by 7 bases and V by 2 bases; bases with no gene match: 11. The CDR3 has 16 residues. The CDR3 loop reads CASSYAGTGRIGGYTF. The CDR3 DNA reads as TGTGCCAGCAGTTACGCGGGGACAGGGAGAATTGGTGGCTACACCTTC.

This sequence joins TRBV27 and TRBJ1-1; no clear D. The CDR3 spans 12 residues. Germline assignment: CDR1 MNHEY and CDR2 SMNVEV (reference sequence). The V end was cut by 8 bases, the J end by 2 bases, with 9 bases between. CDR3 residues: CASHAVNTEAFF. Written as DNA, the CDR3 is TGTGCCAGCCACGCGGTTAACACTGAAGCTTTCTTT.

In regard to this clone: The same CDR3 can be traced to other DNA sequences in this sample. V usage is TRBV30 and J usage is TRBJ2-7; no firm D call. Trimming pared 1 base from V and 0 bases from J, leaving 4 bases between. Germline CDR1 GTSNPN, CDR2 SVGIG (reference sequence). This CDR3 comprises 12 residues. CDR3 sequence (DNA): TGTGCCTGGAGTGCCGGCTCCTACGAGCAGTACTTC. This encodes CAWSAGSYEQYF.

The chain uses TRBV30 and TRBJ2-1; D remains unclear. The CDR3 runs to 13 residues. Germline V lookup: CDR1 GTSNPN, CDR2 SVGIG (reference sequence). Trimming took off 4 bases at V and 2 bases at J, with 9 bases between the two ends. The CDR3 DNA reads as TGTGCCTGGATGGGCATTGCCTACAATGAGCAGTTCTTC. Its protein product is CAWMGIAYNEQFF.

The chain recombines TRBV5-4 with TRBJ1-5, with unresolved D. Trimming left V 0 bases short and J 5 bases short, with 15 bases between. Germline CDR1 and CDR2: SGHNT and YYREEE (reference sequence). The CDR3 has 16 amino acids. CDR3 in DNA: TGTGCCAGCAGCTTGGTGGCAGGAGGGCCGTATCAGCCCCAGCATTTT. Translating it yields CASSLVAGGPYQPQHF.

The genes are TRBV5-6 and TRBJ2-1; TRBD1 aligns across 9 bases. With 4 bases clipped from V and 14 bases from J, the junction kept 7 bases outside the gene matches. There are 12 residues in the CDR3. Germline V gene data show CDR1 as SGHDT and CDR2 as YYEEEE. The CDR3 is CASSLDRGLEFF. The DNA for the CDR3 is TGTGCCAGCAGCCTGGACAGGGGACTTGAGTTCTTC. The complete variable domain, with remaining parts taken from reference TRBV5-6 and TRBJ2-1, reads DAGVTQSPTHLIKTRGQQVTLRCSPKSGHDTVSWYQQALGQGPQFIFQYYEEEERQRGNFPDRFSGHQFPNYSSELNVNALLLGDSALYLCASSLDRGLEFFGPGTRLTVL.

Only a few counts were recorded for this clone. The J gene is TRBJ1-4, the V gene TRBV13, with D possibly being TRBD1 (5 bases). There are 13 residues in the CDR3. Germline V gene data show CDR1 as PRHDT and CDR2 as FYEKMQ (reference sequence). Trimming left V 1 base short and J 6 bases short, with 6 bases between. The CDR3 protein is CASSLARDEKLFF. The CDR3 DNA reads as TGTGCCAGCAGCTTAGCCAGGGATGAAAAACTGTTTTTT.

The chain joins TRBV7-8 to TRBJ1-3; a possible D gene is TRBD1 (5 bases). CDR3 size: 14 residues. CDR1 and CDR2 (germline): SGHVS, FQNEAQ. V was clipped by 10 bases and J by 0 bases, with 13 bases between them. CDR3 amino acids: CATSLGDSGNTIYF. The CDR3 bases are TGTGCCACCTCACTAGGGGACTCTGGAAACACCATATATTTT.

The chain joins TRBV5-1 to TRBJ1-5, with a tentative D call TRBD1 (6 bases). V was shortened by 0 bases and J by 5 bases, with 12 bases between the two germline ends. CDR3 size: 15 residues. Germline-derived CDR1 and CDR2 are SGHRS and YFSETQ. The CDR3 DNA follows: TGCGCCAGCAGCTTGGAAGGGGACATAGATCAGCCCCAGCATTTT. This translates into CASSLEGDIDQPQHF.

This clone was detected only a few times. The chain combines TRBV13 with TRBJ2-7; 7 nucleotides align to TRBD1. V lost 4 bases to trimming and J lost 0 bases; unmatched junction nucleotides: 9. CDR1 PRHDT and CDR2 FYEKMQ come from the germline V gene (reference sequence). This CDR3 is built from 16 residues. CDR3 loop: CASSSTTGANSYEQYF. CDR3 in DNA: TGTGCCAGCAGCTCGACTACAGGGGCCAACTCCTACGAGCAGTACTTC.

The J gene is TRBJ2-7, the V gene TRBV4-3; possible D gene TRBD2, 5 bases. CDR1 and CDR2 from the germline V gene are LGHNA and YSLEER. V gave up 1 base and J gave up 2 bases, with 15 bases separating them. This CDR3 is 16 amino acids long. CDR3 residues: CASSQVWLDGAYEQYF. The CDR3, as DNA: TGCGCCAGCAGCCAAGTATGGTTGGACGGGGCCTACGAGCAGTACTTC.

As regards this clone: This CDR3 is also generated by other DNA sequences in the sample. This chain's CDR3 is CAWSPDSNQPQHF. CDR3 sequence (DNA): TGTGCCTGGAGCCCAGACAGCAATCAGCCCCAGCATTTT. The chain carries TRBV30 and TRBJ1-5; D uncertain. CDR1 is GTSNPN and CDR2 is SVGIG in the germline V gene (reference sequence). Trimming pared 3 bases from V and 1 base from J, leaving 7 bases between. This CDR3 is 13 amino acids long.

This chain connects TRBV2 to TRBJ1-1; weak D call: TRBD1 (6 bases). Trimming pared 10 bases from V and 5 bases from J, leaving 20 bases between. From germline, CDR1 is SNHLY and CDR2 FYNNEI. The CDR3 runs to 14 residues. The CDR3 sequence: CANPRRGGRTEAFF. The CDR3 DNA is TGTGCCAACCCCCGGCGAGGGGGAAGGACTGAAGCTTTCTTT.

The rearrangement links TRBV10-1 to TRBJ2-3, with 9 nucleotides matching TRBD2. CDR3 length equals 17 residues. The V gene end was trimmed by 0 bases and the J gene end by 0 bases; junction bases not matched to a gene: 4. CDR1 WNHNN and CDR2 SYGVQD come from the germline V gene (reference sequence). The CDR3 region is CASSESPSGASTDTQYF. DNA for the CDR3: TGCGCCAGCAGTGAGTCCCCTAGCGGGGCTAGCACAGATACGCAGTATTTT.

V gene TRBV27 combines with J gene TRBJ1-5; D perhaps matches TRBD1 (5 bases). V shed 6 bases and J shed 0 bases, with 12 bases lying between them. This CDR3 has 15 residues. Germline V gives CDR1 MNHEY, CDR2 SMNVEV (reference sequence). The CDR3 here is CASSMGPGSNQPQHF. CDR3 DNA sequence: TGTGCCAGCAGCATGGGGCCGGGTAGCAATCAGCCCCAGCATTTT.

The rearrangement links TRBV29-1 to TRBJ2-5; possible D gene TRBD2, 6 bases. V was shortened by 3 bases and J by 4 bases, with 9 bases between the two germline ends. The CDR3 has 12 residues. Per the germline V gene, CDR1 is SQVTM and CDR2 is ANQGSEA. The CDR3 DNA is TGCAGCGTTGACCCGGGGGTAGAGACCCAGTACTTC. Its translation is CSVDPGVETQYF.

Note on this clone: The sample contains more than one DNA sequence encoding this CDR3. V and J are TRBV4-3 and TRBJ2-3, with D perhaps TRBD2 (7 bases). V was shortened by 0 bases and J by 4 bases, with 11 bases between the two germline ends. This CDR3 is built from 15 residues. Germline lookup yields CDR1 LGHNA and CDR2 YSLEER. CDR3 sequence: CASSQDRGGADTQYF. The CDR3 bases are TGCGCCAGCAGCCAAGATAGGGGGGGGGCAGATACGCAGTATTTT.

This clone has a single count. The CDR3 coding sequence is TGTGCCAGCAGTGCCGCCGGGACAGCTAATGAAAAACTGTTTTTT. As protein: CASSAAGTANEKLFF. V is TRBV6-6 and J is TRBJ1-4, with 7 bases identical to TRBD1. The CDR3 has 15 amino acids. CDR1 and CDR2 (germline): MNHNY, SVGAGI (reference sequence). V gave up 5 bases and J gave up 3 bases; unmatched junction bases: 6.

The V and J genes are TRBV7-6 and TRBJ1-6; D is uncertain. CDR1 SGHVS and CDR2 FNYEAQ come from the germline V gene. Trimming shortened V by 5 bases and J by 4 bases, and 15 bases separated the two germline ends. CDR3 length: 16 residues. CDR3 in DNA: TGTGCCAGCAGCCGCGGAGAAGGATCTTATAATTCACCCCTCCACTTT. Its protein product is CASSRGEGSYNSPLHF.

A few counts support this clone. This rearrangement joins TRBV6-5 to TRBJ2-7; no firm D call. The CDR3 loop spans 13 amino acids. Trimming stripped 4 bases from V and 1 base from J, with 8 bases between. From germline, CDR1 is MNHEY and CDR2 SVGAGI. The CDR3 is CASSLAESYEQYF. As DNA, the CDR3 is TGTGCCAGCAGTTTGGCAGAATCCTACGAGCAGTACTTC.

The J gene is TRBJ1-1, the V gene TRBV9; unclear D gene. Trimming took off 4 bases at V and 0 bases at J, with 10 bases between the two ends. This CDR3 is 14 amino acids long. Germline V gives CDR1 SGDLS, CDR2 YYNGEE. The CDR3 spells CASSPMDLNTEAFF. As DNA, the CDR3 is TGTGCCAGCAGCCCGATGGACCTGAACACTGAAGCTTTCTTT. Full variable domain (rest looked up from reference TRBV9 and TRBJ1-1): DSGVTQTPKHLITATGQRVTLRCSPRSGDLSVYWYQQSLDQGLQFLIQYYNGEERAKGNILERFSAQQFPDLHSELNLSSLELGDSALYFCASSPMDLNTEAFFGQGTRLTVV.

V is TRBV7-8 and J is TRBJ2-1, with D maybe TRBD1 (5 bases). The V gene lost 5 bases and the J gene lost 0 bases, with 14 bases spanning the gap. CDR1 and CDR2 (germline): SGHVS, FQNEAQ. CDR3 length: 16 amino acids. The CDR3 nucleotides read TGTGCCAGCAGCCGTCCGCGTCAGGGCTCCTACAATGAGCAGTTCTTC. As protein: CASSRPRQGSYNEQFF.

J is TRBJ2-7 and V is TRBV5-6; 9 bases agree with TRBD1. With V trimmed by 4 bases and J by 3 bases, 8 bases remained unmatched. Germline values: CDR1 SGHDT, CDR2 YYEEEE. This CDR3 is built from 15 residues. CDR3 sequence reads: CASSLQGAGVYEQYF. CDR3 DNA sequence: TGTGCCAGCAGCCTACAGGGGGCAGGGGTCTACGAGCAGTACTTC.

V is TRBV29-1 and J is TRBJ1-2; TRBD1 matches at 10 bases. Unmatched junction bases numbered 5, after V lost 0 bases and J lost 4 bases. This CDR3 region has 15 residues. Germline CDR1 reads SQVTM; CDR2 reads ANQGSEA. This CDR3 reads CSVEDQDRGIYGYTF. The CDR3 coding sequence is TGCAGCGTTGAAGATCAGGACAGGGGGATCTATGGCTACACCTTC.

This clone was seen a few times. V is TRBV15 and J is TRBJ1-4; possible D gene TRBD1, 5 bases. The V gene's germline CDR1 is LNHNV and CDR2 YYDKDF (reference sequence). CDR3 length: 13 amino acids. V was cut by 4 bases and J by 7 bases, with 10 bases left in between. CDR3 DNA: TGTGCCACCAGCATGTGGGGCGGTGAAAAACTGTTTTTT. This codes for CATSMWGGEKLFF.

This chain uses TRBV2 with TRBJ1-1; D not certain. CDR3 length: 14 residues. Trimming took 5 bases from V and 3 from J, leaving 13 bases between them. From germline, CDR1 is SNHLY and CDR2 FYNNEI. The CDR3 reads CASSSQPGYTEAFF. The CDR3 DNA is TGTGCCAGCAGTTCACAACCGGGATACACTGAAGCTTTCTTT.

This CDR3 reads CASSFLAGGSDTQYF. The CDR3 DNA is TGTGCCAGCAGCTTTCTAGCGGGGGGAAGTGATACGCAGTATTTT. The chain uses TRBV7-9 and TRBJ2-3, with 11 bases aligning to TRBD2. Germline values: CDR1 SEHNR, CDR2 FQNEAQ (reference sequence). The trim removed 3 bases at V and 6 bases at J, leaving 5 bases unmatched. The CDR3 contains 15 residues.